These 2 T cell receptor beta chains were all obtained from the same sample, sequenced in a study of tissue T cells after allogeneic stem cell transplantation. The repertoire was sequenced with immunoSEQ multiplex PCR; TCRdb's copy has only in-frame clones and lacks some. The sample holds 6,500 to 8,000 clones; approximately 55% are singletons and the top ten take 5.1%. Described time point: mouse harvest day 7 after allogeneic transplant. Mouse grafts combined 10^7 T-cell-depleted bone marrow cells with 10^6 splenic CD5+ T cells. What was sequenced was gut tissue. The receptors come from a female BALB/c mouse given C57BL/6 T cells with graft-versus-host disease after an allogeneic hematopoietic cell transplant.

With respect to this clone: Gene names refer to mouse genes. From the germline J gene comes the end of the CDR3, since the read stops 1 residue before it. The chain carries TRBV19 and TRBJ2-1; D is possibly TRBD1 (6 bases). CDR1 is FNHDT, CDR2 SITEND, per germline (reference sequence). Trimming pared 2 bases from V and 7 bases from J, leaving 13 bases between. The CDR3 sequence is 14 residues long. This chain's CDR3 is CASSIKQGRAEQFF. The sequenced CDR3 bases are TGTGCCAGCAGTATTAAGCAGGGGAGGGCTGAGCAGTTC.

A few counts support this clone. Gene names and germline match the mouse. The read terminates 1 residue ahead of where the CDR3 ends, so the germline J gene completes it. This chain uses TRBV23 with TRBJ1-3; no check of the table's D call, TRBD1, against the DNA was made. The germline gives CDR1 KGHTA, CDR2 FQNQQP. The CDR3 loop spans 14 amino acids. Partial CDR3 DNA: TGCTCCAGCAGTCAGCCACATTCTGGAAATACGCTCTAT. It codes for CSSSQPHSGNTLY. The complete CDR3 reads CSSSQPHSGNTLYF. The full variable domain, rest sourced from reference TRBV23 and TRBJ1-3, is DAAVTQKPRYLIKMKGQEAEMKCIPEKGHTAVFWYQQKQSKELKFLIYFQNQQPLDQIDMVKERFSAVCPSSSLCSLGIRTCEAEDSALYLCSSSQPHSGNTLYFGEGSRLIVV.